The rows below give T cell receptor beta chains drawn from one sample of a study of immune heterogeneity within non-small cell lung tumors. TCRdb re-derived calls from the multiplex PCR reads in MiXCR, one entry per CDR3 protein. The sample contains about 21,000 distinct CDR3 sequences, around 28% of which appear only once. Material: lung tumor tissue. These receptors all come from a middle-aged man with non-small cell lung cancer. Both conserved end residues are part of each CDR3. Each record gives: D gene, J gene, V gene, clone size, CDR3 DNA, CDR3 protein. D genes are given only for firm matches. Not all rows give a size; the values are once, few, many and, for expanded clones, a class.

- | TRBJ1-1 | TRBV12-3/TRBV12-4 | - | TGTGCCAGCAGTTTTATCGGAGCCTCACCGAACACTGAAGCTTTCTTT | CASSFIGASPNTEAFF
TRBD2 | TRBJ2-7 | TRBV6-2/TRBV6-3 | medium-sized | TGTGCCAGCAGTCAGCCCGGGACTAGCGGCTACGAGCAGTACTTC | CASSQPGTSGYEQYF
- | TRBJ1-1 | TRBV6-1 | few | TGTGCCAGCGGGCCCCCTTTTAACACTGAAGCTTTCTTT | CASGPPFNTEAFF
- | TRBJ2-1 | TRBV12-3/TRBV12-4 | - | TGTGCCAGCACTGAAGCCGGCAGCTGGAAAATCGGTGAGCAGTTCTTC | CASTEAGSWKIGEQFF
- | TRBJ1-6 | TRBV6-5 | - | TGTGCCAGCAGTTACTCTGGGGTATCACCCCTCCACTTT | CASSYSGVSPLHF
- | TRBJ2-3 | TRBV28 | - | TGTGCCAGCCCGAGACAGGGAGGAGATACGCAGTATTTT | CASPRQGGDTQYF
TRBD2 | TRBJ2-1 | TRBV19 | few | TGTGCCAGTAGTAGGGCTAGCGGGGGGAGCTCCTACAATGAGCAGTTCTTC | CASSRASGGSSYNEQFF
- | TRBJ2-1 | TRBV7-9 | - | TGTGCCAGCAGCTTAACGGGTTCAATCTCCTACAATGAGCAGTTCTTC | CASSLTGSISYNEQFF
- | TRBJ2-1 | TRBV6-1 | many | TGTGCCAGCAGTGACCGTAATGAGCAGTTCTTC | CASSDRNEQFF
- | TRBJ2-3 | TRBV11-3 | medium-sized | TGTGCCAGCAGCTTAGGGACAGATCTTAGCACAGATACGCAGTATTTT | CASSLGTDLSTDTQYF
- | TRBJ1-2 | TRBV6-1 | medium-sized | TGTGCCAGCACCCCAGGGCCTTATGGCTACACCTTC | CASTPGPYGYTF
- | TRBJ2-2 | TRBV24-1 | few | TGTGCCACCAGTGCTGGGGTCGGGGAGCTGTTTTTT | CATSAGVGELFF
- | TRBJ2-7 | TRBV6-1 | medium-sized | TGTGCCAGCACAAAGAAGGGATCGGCGAGCTACGAGCAGTACTTC | CASTKKGSASYEQYF
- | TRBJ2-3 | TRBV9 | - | TGTGTCAGCAGCCTAAACTGGGGAGATACGCAGTATTTT | CVSSLNWGDTQYF
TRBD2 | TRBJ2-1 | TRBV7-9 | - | TGTGCCAGCAGCGGAGAAGCGGGAGGAGGGAATGAGCAGTTCTTC | CASSGEAGGGNEQFF
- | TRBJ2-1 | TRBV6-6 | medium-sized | TGTGCCAGCAGTTACCGGAAGGGGGGTGAGCAGTTCTTC | CASSYRKGGEQFF
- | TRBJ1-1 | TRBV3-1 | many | TGTGCCAGCAGCCCCAGGGGAATGGGGACTGAAGCTTTCTTT | CASSPRGMGTEAFF
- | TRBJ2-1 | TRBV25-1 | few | TGTGCCAGCAGTGACCCCGGGACTTTAGACAATGAGCAGTTCTTC | CASSDPGTLDNEQFF
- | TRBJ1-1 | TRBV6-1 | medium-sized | TGTGCCACACGGTCAGGGAGTTTTAGGGCTTTCTTT | CATRSGSFRAFF
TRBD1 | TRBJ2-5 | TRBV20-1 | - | TGCAGTGCAGCCTCCGGGACAGGGCTGTACTTC | CSAASGTGLYF
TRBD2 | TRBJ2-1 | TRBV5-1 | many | TGCGCCAGCAGCCGTACCCTAGCGGGCTCCTACAATGAGCAGTTCTTC | CASSRTLAGSYNEQFF
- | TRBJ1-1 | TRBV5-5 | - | TGTGCCAGCAGCTTGATGGGGAACACTGAAGCTTTCTTT | CASSLMGNTEAFF
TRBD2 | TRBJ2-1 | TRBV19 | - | TGTGCCAGTAGTATGGTGGCAGGAATTAGCGGGAGTACCAGGAATGAGCAGTTCTTC | CASSMVAGISGSTRNEQFF
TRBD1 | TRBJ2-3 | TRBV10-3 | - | TGTGCCATCAGTGAGTCCCCGGGACAGGGCACAGATACGCAGTATTTT | CAISESPGQGTDTQYF
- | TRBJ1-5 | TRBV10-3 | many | TGTGCCATCAGTGGGCTGGAGGGGAGTCAGCCCCAGCATTTT | CAISGLEGSQPQHF
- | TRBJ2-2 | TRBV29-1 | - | TGCAGCGTTGTCCGGGGCGTGAACACCGGGGAGCTGTTTTTT | CSVVRGVNTGELFF
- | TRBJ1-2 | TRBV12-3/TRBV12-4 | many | TGTGCCAGCAGGCCACCAGGGGAAGCCTATGGCTACACCTTC | CASRPPGEAYGYTF
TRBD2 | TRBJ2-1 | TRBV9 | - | TGTGCCAGCAGCGTAGGATCCCAACTAGCGTCATCCTACAATGAGCAGCTCTTC | CASSVGSQLASSYNEQLF
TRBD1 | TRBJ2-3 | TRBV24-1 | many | TGTGCCACCAGTGAGCCCGGGACAGTTAGCACAGATACGCAGTATTTT | CATSEPGTVSTDTQYF
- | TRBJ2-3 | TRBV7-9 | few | TGTGCCAGCAGCCACTTGGACTTCACAGATACGCAGTATTTT | CASSHLDFTDTQYF
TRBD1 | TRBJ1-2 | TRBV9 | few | TGTGCCAGCAGCGCAGGGGGACAGGGGAGTGGTGGCTACACCTTC | CASSAGGQGSGGYTF
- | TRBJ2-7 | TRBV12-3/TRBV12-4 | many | TGTGCCAGCAGTTTAATAGTCTCCTACGAGCAGTACTTC | CASSLIVSYEQYF
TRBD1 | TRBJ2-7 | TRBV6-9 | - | TGTGCCAGCAGTTACCCAAGACAGGGGCGACAGAAGCAGTACTTC | CASSYPRQGRQKQYF